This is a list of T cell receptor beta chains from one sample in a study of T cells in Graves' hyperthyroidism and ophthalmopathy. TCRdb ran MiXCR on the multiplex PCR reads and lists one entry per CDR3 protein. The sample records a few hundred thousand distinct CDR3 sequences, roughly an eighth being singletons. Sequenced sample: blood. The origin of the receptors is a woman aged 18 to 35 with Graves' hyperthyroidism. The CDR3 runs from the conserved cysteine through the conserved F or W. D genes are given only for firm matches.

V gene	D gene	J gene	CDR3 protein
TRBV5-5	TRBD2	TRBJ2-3	CASSLELAGVFGTDTQYF
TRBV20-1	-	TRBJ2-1	CSARDRVGSGQFF
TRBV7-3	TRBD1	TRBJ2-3	CASSLVTGGTDTQYF
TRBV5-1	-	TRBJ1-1	CASSLGQANTEAFF
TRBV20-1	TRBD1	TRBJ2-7	CRADRDYEQYF
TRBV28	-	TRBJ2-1	CASSLIGTVDNEQFF
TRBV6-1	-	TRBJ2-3	CASSEAAQGQYTDTQYF
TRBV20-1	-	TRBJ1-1	CSARDVRYQTEAFF
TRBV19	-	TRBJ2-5	CASSITRQETQYF
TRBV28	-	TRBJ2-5	CASSLGGLVQTQYF
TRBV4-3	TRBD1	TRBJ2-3	CASSTRQGRGTDTQYF
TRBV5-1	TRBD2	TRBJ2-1	CASSSGGRNEQFF
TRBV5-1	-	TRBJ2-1	CASSLLQGRYNEQFF
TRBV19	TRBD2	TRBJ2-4	CASSISGTSGAKNIQYF
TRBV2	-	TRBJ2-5	CASMGVRETQYF
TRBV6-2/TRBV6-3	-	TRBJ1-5	CASSPTRQGNQPQHF
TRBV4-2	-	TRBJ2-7	CASSQDGTSDYEQYF
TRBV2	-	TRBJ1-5	CASSKGQRQPQHF
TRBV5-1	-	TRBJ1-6	CASSAGQPLTPLHF
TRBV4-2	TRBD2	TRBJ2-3	CASSQDSLAGDTDTQYF
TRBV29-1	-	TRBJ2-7	CSVEGLPPYEQYF
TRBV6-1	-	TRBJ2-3	CASSEEVGFTDTQYF
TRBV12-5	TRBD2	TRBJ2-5	CASDQGTSGRTLQETQYF
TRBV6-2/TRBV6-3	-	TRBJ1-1	CASRPKRMNTEAFF
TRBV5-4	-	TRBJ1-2	CASSASSGTAYGYTF
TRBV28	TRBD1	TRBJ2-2	CASNRGRRGGELFF